Below, one TCR beta chain is given with its context. At survey level, the immunoSEQ assay was run in its v3.0 version. Sequencing aimed at roughly 35,000-50,000 T-cell genomes per sample. Here immunoSEQ multiplex PCR was the method, and the copy in TCRdb shows in-frame clones only, minus some. Of roughly 35,000 clones in the sample, about 94% were seen once. The sample belongs to a study of long-term antiretroviral therapy in people with HIV. V dropped 1 base and J dropped 0; count of bases not matched to a gene: 5. The CDR3 has 16 amino acids. Germline values: CDR1 MNHEY, CDR2 SMNVEV (reference sequence). There were about 0.95-10 million cryopreserved PBMC in the samples before DNA extraction.

The TCR sequence derives from a woman aged 45 to 65 with HIV. The source was unsorted PBMCs, collected about 5.1 years after starting antiretroviral therapy. The chain uses TRBV27 and TRBJ2-7; 8 nucleotides agree with TRBD2. CDR3 amino acids: CASSLFGGTSSYEQYF. DNA of the CDR3: TGTGCCAGCAGTTTATTTGGGGGGACTAGCTCCTACGAGCAGTACTTC.